This T cell receptor (beta chain) comes out of a study of shared clonotypes between healthy human individuals. Turning to the study itself: The people who gave samples were a couple of women and three men aged 18 to 49.

The CDR3 totals 14 residues. The V and J ends lost 4 bases and 6 bases, in that order; junction bases with no gene match: 3. Germline V CDR1 and CDR2: SNHLY, FYNNEI. CD45RO-negative CD8 cells positively selected for CCR7 made up the naive population, which excluded terminally differentiated effector memory CD45RA+ cells. Overall study findings and caveats: An effect of sequencing depth on clonotype sharing among donors was expected. Larger estimated richness was generally seen in naive subsets than in memory subsets. Investigators collected only blood, and repertoires in tissues likely differ.

Here immunoSEQ multiplex PCR was the method, and the copy in TCRdb shows in-frame clones only, minus some. The sample holds a few hundred thousand clones, 95% to 96% seen once. Note on this clone: Its antigen is still unknown.

Material: naive CD8+ T cells sorted from blood. The chain has TRBV2 and TRBJ1-5; 10 bases line up with TRBD1. The source is a woman in her thirties in good health. The CDR3, as DNA: TGTGCCAGCAGTGGGGGGACAGGGGTTCAGCCCCAGCATTTT. It specifies CASSGGTGVQPQHF.